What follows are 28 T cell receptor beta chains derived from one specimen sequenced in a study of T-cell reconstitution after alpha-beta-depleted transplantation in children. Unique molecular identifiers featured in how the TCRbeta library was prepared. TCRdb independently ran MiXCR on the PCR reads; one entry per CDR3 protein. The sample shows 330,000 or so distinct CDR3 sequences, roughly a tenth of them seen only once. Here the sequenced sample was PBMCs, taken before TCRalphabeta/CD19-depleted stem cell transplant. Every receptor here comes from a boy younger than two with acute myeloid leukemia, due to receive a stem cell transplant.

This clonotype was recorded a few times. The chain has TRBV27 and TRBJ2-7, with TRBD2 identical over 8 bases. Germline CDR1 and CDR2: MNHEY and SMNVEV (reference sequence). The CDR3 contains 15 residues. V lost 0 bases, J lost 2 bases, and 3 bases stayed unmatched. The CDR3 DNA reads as TGTGCCAGCAGTTTATCTCGCGGGGGGACCTACGAGCAGTACTTC. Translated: CASSLSRGGTYEQYF.

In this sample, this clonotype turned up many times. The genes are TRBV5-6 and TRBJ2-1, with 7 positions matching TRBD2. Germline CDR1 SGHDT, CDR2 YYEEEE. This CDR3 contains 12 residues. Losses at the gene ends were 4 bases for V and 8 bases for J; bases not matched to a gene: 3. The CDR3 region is CASSGLEDEQFF. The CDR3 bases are TGTGCCAGCAGCGGACTAGAGGATGAGCAGTTCTTC.

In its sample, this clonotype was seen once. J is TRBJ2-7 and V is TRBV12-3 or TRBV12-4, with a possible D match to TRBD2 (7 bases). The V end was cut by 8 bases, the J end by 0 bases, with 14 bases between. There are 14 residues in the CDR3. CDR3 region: CASGPRGPSYEQYF. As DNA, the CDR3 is TGTGCCAGCGGGCCGCGGGGGCCCTCCTACGAGCAGTACTTC.

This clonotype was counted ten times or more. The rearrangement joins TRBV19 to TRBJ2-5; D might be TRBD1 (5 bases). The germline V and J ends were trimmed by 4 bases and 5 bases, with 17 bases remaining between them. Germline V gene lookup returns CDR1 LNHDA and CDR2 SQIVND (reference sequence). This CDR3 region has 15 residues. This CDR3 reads CASSTTADRTETQYF. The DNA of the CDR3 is TGTGCCAGTAGTACAACCGCTGACAGAACGGAGACCCAGTACTTC.

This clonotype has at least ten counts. The DNA of the CDR3 is TGTGCCAGCAGTTTATGGGGGCCAAACATTCAGTACTTC. Amino acid sequence: CASSLWGPNIQYF. The V gene is TRBV12-3 or TRBV12-4, the J gene TRBJ2-4, with a weak D call TRBD1 (6 bases). This CDR3 contains 13 residues. With 2 bases removed from V and 6 bases from J, the gap between germline ends came to 8 bases.

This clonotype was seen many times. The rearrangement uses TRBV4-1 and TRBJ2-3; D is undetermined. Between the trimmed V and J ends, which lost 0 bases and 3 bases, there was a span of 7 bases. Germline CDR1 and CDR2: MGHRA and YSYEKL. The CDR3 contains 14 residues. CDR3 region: CASSQEGPTDTQYF. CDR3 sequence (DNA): TGCGCCAGCAGCCAAGAAGGGCCTACAGATACGCAGTATTTT.

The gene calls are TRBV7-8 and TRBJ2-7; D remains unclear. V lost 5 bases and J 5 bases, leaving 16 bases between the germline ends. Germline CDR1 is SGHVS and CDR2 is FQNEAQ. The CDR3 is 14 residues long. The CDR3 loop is CASSPPHGEDEQYF. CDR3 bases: TGTGCCAGCAGCCCCCCTCATGGCGAGGACGAGCAGTACTTC.

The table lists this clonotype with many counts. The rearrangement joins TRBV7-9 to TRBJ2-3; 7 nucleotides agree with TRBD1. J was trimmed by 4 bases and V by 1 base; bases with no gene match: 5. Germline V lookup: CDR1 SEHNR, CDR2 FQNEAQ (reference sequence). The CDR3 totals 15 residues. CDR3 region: CASSLVTGESDTQYF. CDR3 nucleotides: TGTGCCAGCAGCTTAGTAACAGGGGAGTCAGATACGCAGTATTTT. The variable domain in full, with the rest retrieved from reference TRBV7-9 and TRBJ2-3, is DTGVSQNPRHKITKRGQNVTFRCDPISEHNRLYWYRQTLGQGPEFLTYFQNEAQLEKSRLLSDRFSAERPKGSFSTLEIQRTEQGDSAMYLCASSLVTGESDTQYFGPGTRLTVL.

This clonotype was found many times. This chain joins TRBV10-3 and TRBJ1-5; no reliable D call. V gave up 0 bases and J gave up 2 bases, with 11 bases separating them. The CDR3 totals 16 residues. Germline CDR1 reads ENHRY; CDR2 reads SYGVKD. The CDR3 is CAISESASGGNQPQHF. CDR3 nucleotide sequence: TGTGCCATCAGTGAGTCTGCCTCAGGTGGCAATCAGCCCCAGCATTTT.

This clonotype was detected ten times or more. The CDR3 nucleotides are TGCAGTGCCAGGGGTGGGGACGAGCAGTACTTC. Residues: CSARGGDEQYF. The rearrangement uses TRBV20-1 and TRBJ2-7, with D possibly being TRBD1 (6 bases). The CDR3 runs to 11 residues. Germline-derived CDR1 and CDR2 are DFQATT and SNEGSKA (reference sequence). V was shortened by 6 bases and J by 5 bases, with 11 bases between the two germline ends.

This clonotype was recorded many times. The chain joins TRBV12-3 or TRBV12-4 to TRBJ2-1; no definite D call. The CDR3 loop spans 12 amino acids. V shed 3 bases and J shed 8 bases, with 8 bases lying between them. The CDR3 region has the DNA TGTGCCAGCAGTTTCGGTTTCGATGAGCAGTTCTTC. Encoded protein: CASSFGFDEQFF.

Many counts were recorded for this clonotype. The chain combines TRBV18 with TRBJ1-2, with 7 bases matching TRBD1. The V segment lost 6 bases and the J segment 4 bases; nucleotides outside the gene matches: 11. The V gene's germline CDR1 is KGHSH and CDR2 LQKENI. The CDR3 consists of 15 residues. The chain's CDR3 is CASSQYEGASYGYTF. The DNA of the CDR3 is TGTGCCAGCTCCCAATACGAGGGGGCTAGCTATGGCTACACCTTC.

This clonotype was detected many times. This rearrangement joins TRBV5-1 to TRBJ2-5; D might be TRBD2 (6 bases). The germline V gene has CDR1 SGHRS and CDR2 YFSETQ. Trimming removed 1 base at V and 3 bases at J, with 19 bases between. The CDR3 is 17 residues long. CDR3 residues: CASSLTLGGLSKETQYF. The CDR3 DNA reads TGCGCCAGCAGCTTGACACTAGGAGGACTATCAAAAGAGACCCAGTACTTC.

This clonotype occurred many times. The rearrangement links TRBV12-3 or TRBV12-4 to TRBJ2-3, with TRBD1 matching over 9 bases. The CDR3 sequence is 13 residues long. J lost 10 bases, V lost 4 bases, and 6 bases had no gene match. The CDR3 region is CASSSPGQGAQYF. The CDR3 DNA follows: TGTGCCAGCAGTTCCCCGGGACAGGGTGCGCAGTATTTT.

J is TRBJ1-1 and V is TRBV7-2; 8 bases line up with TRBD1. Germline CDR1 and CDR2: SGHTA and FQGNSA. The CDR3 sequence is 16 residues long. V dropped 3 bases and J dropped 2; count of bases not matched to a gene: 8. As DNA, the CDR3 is TGTGCCAGCAGCTTTTACCAGGGGGCACTCAACACTGAAGCTTTCTTT. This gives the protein CASSFYQGALNTEAFF.

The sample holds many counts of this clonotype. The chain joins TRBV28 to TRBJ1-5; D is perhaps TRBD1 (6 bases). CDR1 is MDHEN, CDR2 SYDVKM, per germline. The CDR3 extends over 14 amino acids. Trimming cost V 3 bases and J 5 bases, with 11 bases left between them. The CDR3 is CASSFGGAYQPQHF. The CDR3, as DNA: TGTGCCAGCAGTTTTGGGGGCGCTTATCAGCCCCAGCATTTT.

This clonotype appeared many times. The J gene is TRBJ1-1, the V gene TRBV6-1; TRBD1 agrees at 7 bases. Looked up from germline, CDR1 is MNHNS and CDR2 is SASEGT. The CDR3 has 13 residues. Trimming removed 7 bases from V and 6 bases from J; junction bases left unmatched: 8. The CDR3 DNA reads TGTGCCAGCAAAGGGACAGTCGGCCCTGAAGCTTTCTTT. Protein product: CASKGTVGPEAFF.

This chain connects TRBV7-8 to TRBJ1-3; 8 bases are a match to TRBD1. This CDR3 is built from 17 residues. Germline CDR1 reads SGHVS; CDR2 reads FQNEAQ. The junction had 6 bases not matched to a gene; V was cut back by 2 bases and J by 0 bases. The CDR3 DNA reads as TGTGCCAGCAGCTTAACAGGGGGTCTACCCTCTGGAAACACCATATATTTT. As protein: CASSLTGGLPSGNTIYF.

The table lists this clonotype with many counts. CDR3 protein: CASSPPGRWREVRQYF. CDR3 DNA: TGTGCCAGCAGCCCCCCCGGGAGATGGAGGGAAGTAAGGCAGTATTTT. The chain couples TRBV7-2 to TRBJ2-3; a weak D match, TRBD2 (6 bases). This CDR3 has 16 amino acids. Trimming removed 5 bases from V and 11 bases from J, with 26 bases in between. CDR1 is SGHTA and CDR2 is FQGNSA in the germline V gene.

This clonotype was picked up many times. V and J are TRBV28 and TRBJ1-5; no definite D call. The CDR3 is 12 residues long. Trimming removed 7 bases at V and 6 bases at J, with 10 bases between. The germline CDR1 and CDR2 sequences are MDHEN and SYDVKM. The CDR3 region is CASTPGVQPQHF. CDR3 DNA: TGTGCCAGCACCCCGGGTGTTCAGCCCCAGCATTTT. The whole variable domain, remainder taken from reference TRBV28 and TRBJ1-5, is DVKVTQSSRYLVKRTGEKVFLECVQDMDHENMFWYRQDPGLGLRLIYFSYDVKMKEKGDIPEGYSVSREKKERFSLILESASTNQTSMYLCASTPGVQPQHFGDGTRLSIL.

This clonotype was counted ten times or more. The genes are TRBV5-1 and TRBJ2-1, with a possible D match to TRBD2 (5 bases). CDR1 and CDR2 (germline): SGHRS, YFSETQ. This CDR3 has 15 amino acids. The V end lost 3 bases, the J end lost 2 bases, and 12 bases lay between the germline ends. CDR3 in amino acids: CASSSVPGTYNEQFF. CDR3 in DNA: TGCGCCAGCAGCTCCGTTCCCGGGACCTACAATGAGCAGTTCTTC.

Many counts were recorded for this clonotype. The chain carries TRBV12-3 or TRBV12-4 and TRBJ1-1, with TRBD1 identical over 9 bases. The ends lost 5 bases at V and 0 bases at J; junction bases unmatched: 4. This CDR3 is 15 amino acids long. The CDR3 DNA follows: TGTGCCAGCAGTCCGCGGACAGGGGTGAACACTGAAGCTTTCTTT. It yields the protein CASSPRTGVNTEAFF.

CDR3 amino acids: CASSLRDRGFFGEQYF. CDR3 DNA: TGTGCCAGCAGCTTGAGGGACAGGGGGTTCTTTGGCGAGCAGTACTTC. The chain has TRBV5-5 and TRBJ2-7; the match to TRBD1 covers 11 bases. Germline CDR1 and CDR2: SGHKS and YYEKEE (reference sequence). The CDR3 spans 16 residues. After removal of 1 base from V and 6 bases from J, the junction contained 9 bases not matched to a gene.

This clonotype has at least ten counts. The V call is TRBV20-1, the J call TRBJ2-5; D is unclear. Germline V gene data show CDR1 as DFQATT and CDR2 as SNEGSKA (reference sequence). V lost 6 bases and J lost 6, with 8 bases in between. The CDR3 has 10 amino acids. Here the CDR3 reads CSARSQTQYF. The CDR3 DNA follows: TGCAGTGCCCGCTCGCAGACCCAGTACTTC.

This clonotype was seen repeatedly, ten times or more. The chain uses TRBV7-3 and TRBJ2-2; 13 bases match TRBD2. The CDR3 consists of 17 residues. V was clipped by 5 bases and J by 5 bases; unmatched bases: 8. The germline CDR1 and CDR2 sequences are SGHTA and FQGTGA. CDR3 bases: TGTGCCAGCAGCCCTCGGACTAGCGGGGGTTATACCGGGGAGCTGTTTTTT. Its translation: CASSPRTSGGYTGELFF.

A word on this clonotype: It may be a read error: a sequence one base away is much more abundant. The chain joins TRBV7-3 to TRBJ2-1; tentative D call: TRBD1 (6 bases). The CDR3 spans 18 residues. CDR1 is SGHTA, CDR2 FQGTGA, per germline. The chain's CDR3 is CASSLKGVGGMGQYEQLF. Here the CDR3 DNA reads TGTGCCAGCAGCTTAAAGGGAGTAGGGGGAATGGGACAATATGAGCAGCTCTTC.

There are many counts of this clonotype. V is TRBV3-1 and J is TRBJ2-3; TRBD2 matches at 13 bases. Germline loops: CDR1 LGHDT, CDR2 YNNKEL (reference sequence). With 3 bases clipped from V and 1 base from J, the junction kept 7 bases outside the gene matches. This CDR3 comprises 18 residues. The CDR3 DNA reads TGTGCCAGCAGCCACAGAGGACTAGCGGGGGCCCGCACAGATACGCAGTATTTT. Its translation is CASSHRGLAGARTDTQYF.

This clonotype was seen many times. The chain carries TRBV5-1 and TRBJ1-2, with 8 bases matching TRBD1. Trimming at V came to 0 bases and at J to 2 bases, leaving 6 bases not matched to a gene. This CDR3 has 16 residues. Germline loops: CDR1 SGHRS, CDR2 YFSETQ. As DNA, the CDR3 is TGCGCCAGCAGCTTGGGGTCGGGACAGGCCAACTATGGCTACACCTTC. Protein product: CASSLGSGQANYGYTF.